The 30 T cell receptor beta chains below come from one sample, sequenced in a study of siplizumab effects on memory and regulatory T cells. The assay was immunoSEQ multiplex PCR, and TCRdb's table has in-frame clones only and misses some. The sample consists of about 100,000 clones, over 90% of them appearing once. Input material: non-Treg CD4+ T cells sorted from blood. The receptors originated from a human donor in good health.

The DNA of the CDR3 is TGTGCCAGCTCACCACAAATGAATAGCTTTTCTAGGAGGGAGACCCAGTACTTC. This encodes CASSPQMNSFSRRETQYF. This chain links TRBV18 with TRBJ2-5; D is possibly TRBD2 (5 bases). CDR1 and CDR2 from the germline V gene are KGHSH and LQKENI. The V end was cut by 1 base, the J end by 5 bases, with 23 bases between. The CDR3 has 18 residues.

This sequence joins TRBV7-2 and TRBJ2-3; 8 nucleotides align to TRBD1. The ends lost 1 base at V and 5 bases at J; junction bases unmatched: 8. The CDR3 runs to 16 residues. Germline V CDR1 and CDR2: SGHTA, FQGNSA. For the CDR3, the DNA is TGTGCCAGCAGCTTAGGCCGTCAGGGGGCTTTAGATACGCAGTATTTT. Translation gives CASSLGRQGALDTQYF.

V is TRBV19 and J is TRBJ2-5; 8 bases match TRBD2. V dropped 6 bases and J dropped 2; count of bases not matched to a gene: 14. This CDR3 comprises 17 residues. Germline CDR1 reads LNHDA; CDR2 reads SQIVND (reference sequence). CDR3 DNA: TGTGCCAGTAGAGCTGGACTAGCTCCTCTGATACAAGAGACCCAGTACTTC. Amino acid sequence: CASRAGLAPLIQETQYF.

The chain joins TRBV7-9 to TRBJ2-7; D remains ambiguous. V was cut by 5 bases and J by 3 bases, with 8 bases left in between. The length of the CDR3 is 12 residues. Germline V gives CDR1 SEHNR, CDR2 FQNEAQ (reference sequence). The CDR3 loop reads CASSRADYEQYF. Written as DNA, the CDR3 is TGTGCCAGCAGCCGCGCGGACTACGAGCAGTACTTC.

J is TRBJ2-7 and V is TRBV2; D remains ambiguous. Germline CDR1 SNHLY, CDR2 FYNNEI. The CDR3 is 11 residues long. The V gene lost 7 bases and the J gene lost 0 bases, with 4 bases spanning the gap. In DNA, the CDR3 is TGTGCCAGCACCAGCTCCTACGAGCAGTACTTC. Protein product: CASTSSYEQYF.

The chain combines TRBV19 with TRBJ2-1, with 12 bases fitting TRBD2. The length of the CDR3 is 16 residues. The ends lost 7 bases at V and 5 bases at J; junction bases unmatched: 9. Germline-derived CDR1 and CDR2 are LNHDA and SQIVND (reference sequence). CDR3 sequence (DNA): TGTGCCAGTAAGCGGCCCCGACTAGCGGGGGACAATGAGCAGTTCTTC. Amino acid sequence: CASKRPRLAGDNEQFF.

The CDR3 region has the DNA TGTGCTAGTTGCCTGGGCTCCGCTTCTGCGACCCAGTACTTC. Translating gives CASCLGSASATQYF. The chain has TRBV12-5 and TRBJ2-5; D is undetermined. The length of the CDR3 is 14 residues. The V gene lost 8 bases and the J gene lost 7 bases, with 20 bases spanning the gap. Germline V lookup: CDR1 LGHNT, CDR2 FRNRAP.

The chain employs TRBV11-2 and TRBJ1-1; D gene uncertain. Germline CDR1 reads SGHAT; CDR2 reads FQNNGV. The CDR3 covers 14 residues. Trimming pared 1 base from V and 0 bases from J, leaving 6 bases between. Here the CDR3 reads CASSLGRMNTEAFF. The CDR3 nucleotides are TGTGCCAGCAGCTTAGGCCGGATGAACACTGAAGCTTTCTTT.

The chain has TRBV7-8 and TRBJ2-5; D not resolved. The V gene's germline CDR1 is SGHVS and CDR2 FQNEAQ. Trimming removed 6 bases from V and 5 bases from J, with 16 bases in between. The CDR3 loop spans 14 amino acids. The CDR3 bases are TGTGCCAGCAGTCTCGGAGTTCTGCCCGAGACCCAGTACTTC. Translated, it gives CASSLGVLPETQYF.

This chain uses TRBV2 with TRBJ1-5; 7 positions match TRBD1. The CDR3 is made up of 14 amino acids. The V gene's germline CDR1 is SNHLY and CDR2 FYNNEI. Germline trimming cut 5 bases from V and 4 bases from J; bases unmatched to any gene: 5. CDR3 protein: CASSTDRANQPQHF. CDR3 sequence (DNA): TGTGCCAGCAGTACAGACAGGGCTAATCAGCCCCAGCATTTT.

The V call is TRBV27, the J call TRBJ2-7, with TRBD2 as a possible D gene (5 bases). CDR1 and CDR2 (germline): MNHEY, SMNVEV (reference sequence). The CDR3 covers 15 residues. The V and J ends lost 8 bases and 2 bases respectively, with 19 bases between them. The CDR3 DNA follows: TGTGCCAGCGGGTTCAAACAAACCGGGGCCTACGAGCAGTACTTC. Translating it yields CASGFKQTGAYEQYF.

As regards this clone: The conserved phenylalanine or tryptophan is not found at the CDR3 terminus, so this likely reflects a read error. V gene TRBV6-5 combines with J gene TRBJ1-1; D is unclear. CDR3 length: 14 residues. The V end lost 0 bases, the J end lost 1 base, and 6 bases lay between the germline ends. Per the germline V gene, CDR1 is MNHEY and CDR2 is SVGAGI. CDR3 bases: TGTGCCAGCAGTTACTCGAATGGGAACACTGAAGCTTTCCTT. As protein: CASSYSNGNTEAFL.

The chain uses TRBV9 and TRBJ2-3, with a weak D call TRBD2 (6 bases). From germline, CDR1 is SGDLS and CDR2 YYNGEE. Trimming removed 4 bases at V and 7 bases at J, with 16 bases between. The CDR3 loop spans 14 amino acids. The CDR3 loop is CASSPVGGSNTQYF. The CDR3 nucleotides are TGTGCCAGCAGCCCCGTCGGGGGTTCGAATACGCAGTATTTT.

V usage is TRBV11-3 and J usage is TRBJ2-7; 8 bases line up with TRBD1. Trimming at V came to 1 base and at J to 3 bases, leaving 5 bases not matched to a gene. The CDR3 runs to 15 residues. Germline lookup yields CDR1 SGHNT and CDR2 YENEEA. DNA of the CDR3: TGTGCCAGCAGCTTAGGACAGGGGATAGGCTACGAGCAGTACTTC. Encoded protein: CASSLGQGIGYEQYF.

This sequence joins TRBV19 and TRBJ1-1, with D perhaps matching TRBD1 (6 bases). CDR1 is LNHDA, CDR2 SQIVND, per germline (reference sequence). The CDR3 has 14 residues. Trimming took off 6 bases at V and 0 bases at J, with 11 bases between the two ends. CDR3 bases: TGTGCCAGTAGCAAACAGGGAATGAACACTGAAGCTTTCTTT. Protein sequence: CASSKQGMNTEAFF. The whole variable domain, remainder taken from reference TRBV19 and TRBJ1-1, is DGGITQSPKYLFRKEGQNVTLSCEQNLNHDAMYWYRQDPGQGLRLIYYSQIVNDFQKGDIAEGYSVSREKKESFPLTVTSAQKNPTAFYLCASSKQGMNTEAFFGQGTRLTVV.

V gene TRBV5-4 combines with J gene TRBJ2-1; 9 nucleotides match TRBD2. Germline V gene data show CDR1 as SGHNT and CDR2 as YYREEE (reference sequence). The ends lost 2 bases at V and 4 bases at J; junction bases unmatched: 4. The CDR3 is 15 residues long. CDR3 DNA sequence: TGTGCCAGCAGCTTAGCTAGCGGGATGTACAATGAGCAGTTCTTC. This translates into CASSLASGMYNEQFF.

This chain joins TRBV6-4 and TRBJ2-3, with unresolved D. Per the germline V gene, CDR1 is MRHNA and CDR2 is SNTAGT. The CDR3 is made up of 13 amino acids. Trimming took 4 bases from V and 4 from J, leaving 9 bases between them. The CDR3 nucleotides read TGTGCCAGCAGTGGCAGAATCGCAGATACGCAGTATTTT. It is translated as CASSGRIADTQYF.

The V and J genes are TRBV10-3 and TRBJ1-6, with no clear D. This CDR3 region has 13 residues. Germline CDR1 and CDR2: ENHRY and SYGVKD. The V gene lost 5 bases and the J gene lost 8 bases, with 10 bases spanning the gap. Here the CDR3 DNA reads TGTGCCATCAGTTCGAGACTCGATTCACCCCTCCACTTT. Amino acid sequence: CAISSRLDSPLHF.

This chain uses TRBV15 with TRBJ1-4, with D perhaps matching TRBD1 (6 bases). V lost 0 bases, J lost 8 bases, and 13 bases lay in between. The CDR3 runs 15 residues. CDR1 LNHNV and CDR2 YYDKDF come from the germline V gene (reference sequence). CDR3 sequence (DNA): TGTGCCACCAGCAGAGATCTCGGGGGCCGAGAAAAACTGTTTTTT. Translation: CATSRDLGGREKLFF.

The V call is TRBV19, the J call TRBJ2-1; D remains ambiguous. Germline CDR1 LNHDA, CDR2 SQIVND (reference sequence). This CDR3 comprises 13 residues. V lost 5 bases to trimming and J lost 2 bases, with 7 bases between them. CDR3 nucleotides: TGTGCCAGTAGTCCGTCTACCTACAATGAGCAGTTCTTC. This gives the protein CASSPSTYNEQFF.

The V call is TRBV28, the J call TRBJ1-5, with no clear D. With 6 bases removed from V and 5 bases from J, the gap between germline ends came to 14 bases. Germline-derived CDR1 and CDR2 are MDHEN and SYDVKM. CDR3 size: 14 residues. The CDR3 region has the DNA TGTGCCAGCAGCCAAGACGGCAGATATCAGCCCCAGCATTTT. Translated: CASSQDGRYQPQHF.

This chain connects TRBV28 to TRBJ2-1; the D gene is possibly TRBD1 (6 bases). This CDR3 has 14 residues. The V gene's germline CDR1 is MDHEN and CDR2 SYDVKM. V gave up 5 bases and J gave up 6 bases, with 14 bases separating them. In nucleotides, the CDR3 is TGTGCCAGCAGTCTCCGGACAGTAGGCAATGAGCAGTTCTTC. Amino acid sequence: CASSLRTVGNEQFF.

The chain carries TRBV9 and TRBJ2-2; TRBD2 matches 12 bases. CDR3 size: 17 residues. V dropped 3 bases and J dropped 2; count of bases not matched to a gene: 5. Germline assignment: CDR1 SGDLS and CDR2 YYNGEE. DNA of the CDR3: TGTGCCAGCAGCGGGCCTAGCGGGAGGGTAAACACCGGGGAGCTGTTTTTT. Translation gives CASSGPSGRVNTGELFF.

The genes are TRBV7-3 and TRBJ1-1; a possible D gene is TRBD1 (6 bases). This CDR3 is 15 amino acids long. With 5 bases removed from V and 4 bases from J, the gap between germline ends came to 17 bases. The germline CDR1 and CDR2 sequences are SGHTA and FQGTGA. The CDR3 reads CASSQTGGSGTEAFF. CDR3 nucleotide sequence: TGTGCCAGCAGCCAGACAGGAGGAAGCGGCACTGAAGCTTTCTTT.

This chain links TRBV19 with TRBJ1-4; weak D call: TRBD1 (5 bases). CDR3 length: 17 amino acids. The V gene's germline CDR1 is LNHDA and CDR2 SQIVND (reference sequence). V was shortened by 4 bases and J by 0 bases, with 15 bases between the two germline ends. DNA of the CDR3: TGTGCCAGTAGTACACCGGGACTGGGGTCAACTAATGAAAAACTGTTTTTT. Protein: CASSTPGLGSTNEKLFF.

The gene calls are TRBV15 and TRBJ2-7; 9 bases agree with TRBD1. V gave up 5 bases and J gave up 6 bases; unmatched junction bases: 8. Germline V lookup: CDR1 LNHNV, CDR2 YYDKDF (reference sequence). This CDR3 is 14 amino acids long. CDR3 amino acids: CATSGAGQGREQYF. The CDR3 DNA reads as TGTGCCACCAGCGGAGCGGGACAGGGTCGCGAGCAGTACTTC.

This chain uses TRBV10-1 with TRBJ1-1, with 9 nucleotides matching TRBD1. The germline CDR1 and CDR2 sequences are WNHNN and SYGVQD (reference sequence). The CDR3 runs to 15 residues. With V trimmed by 3 bases and J by 7 bases, 9 bases remained unmatched. The CDR3 DNA reads as TGCGCCAGCAGTGACAGGGGGACAGGGATGGATGAAGCTTTCTTT. As protein: CASSDRGTGMDEAFF.

The rearrangement uses TRBV6-5 and TRBJ1-2; no reliable D call. Looked up from germline, CDR1 is MNHEY and CDR2 is SVGAGI. This CDR3 contains 12 residues. Trimming removed 8 bases at V and 0 bases at J, with 7 bases between. The CDR3 here is CASLDSNYGYTF. In nucleotides, the CDR3 is TGTGCCAGCCTGGATTCTAACTATGGCTACACCTTC.

The rearrangement joins TRBV19 to TRBJ2-3; D is perhaps TRBD2 (6 bases). Germline lookup yields CDR1 LNHDA and CDR2 SQIVND (reference sequence). This CDR3 spans 18 amino acids. The ends were cut back, 3 bases at V and 1 base at J, with 20 bases in the middle. CDR3 in DNA: TGTGCCAGTAGTATTATGGCCCAGGGCGGCGGGGGCACAGATACGCAGTATTTT. Protein product: CASSIMAQGGGGTDTQYF.

V gene TRBV11-3 combines with J gene TRBJ2-1, with a weak D call TRBD2 (6 bases). Germline V lookup: CDR1 SGHNT, CDR2 YENEEA. The CDR3 totals 16 residues. The ends were cut back, 2 bases at V and 8 bases at J, with 19 bases in the middle. Here the CDR3 reads CASSLTFVTSLDEQFF. CDR3 DNA: TGTGCCAGCAGCTTAACGTTCGTAACTAGCCTGGATGAGCAGTTCTTC. Combining the CDR3 with reference TRBV11-3 and TRBJ2-1 gives the whole variable domain EAGVVQSPRYKIIEKKQPVAFWCNPISGHNTLYWYLQNLGQGPELLIRYENEEAVDDSQLPKDRFSAERLKGVDSTLKIQPAELGDSAVYLCASSLTFVTSLDEQFFGPGTRLTVL.